These T cell receptor beta chains were read from a single sample in a study of identical twins. TCRdb re-derived calls from the 5' RACE reads in MiXCR, one entry per CDR3 protein. The sample records approximately 220,000 distinct CDR3 sequences, more than 6.5% being singletons. The same sample was also used in a study of yellow fever vaccine responses in identical twins.

Sequenced sample: memory (CD45RO+) T cells sorted from blood. The receptors derive from a woman between 18 and 30 years old in good health. Each CDR3 is given with its conserved first and last residue.

TRBV30	TRBJ1-1	CAWRRQRNTEAFF
TRBV12-3/TRBV12-4	TRBJ2-3	CASVGYHADTQYF
TRBV28	TRBJ1-5	CASSFGAGQPQHF
TRBV27	TRBJ2-5	CASSFSGTSRLSQYF
TRBV7-9	TRBJ2-2	CVGLLTYTGELFF
TRBV28	TRBJ1-2	CASSTTASFYGYTF
TRBV12-3/TRBV12-4	TRBJ2-2	CASSGGGGNTGELFF
TRBV7-9	TRBJ2-2	CASSLAGSGELFF
TRBV24-1	TRBJ1-6	CATSDLRIQMNSPLHF
TRBV5-1	TRBJ2-7	CASSTSYEQYF
TRBV5-5	TRBJ2-5	CASSPLAVPGETQYF
TRBV7-3	TRBJ2-1	CASSLKAGGSDEQFF
TRBV11-2	TRBJ2-5	CASSSSGQGASSGETQYF
TRBV5-1	TRBJ1-1	CASSLGDRGRFTEAFF
TRBV5-1	TRBJ1-3	CASSAGTTAGNTIYF
TRBV10-3	TRBJ2-2	CAIKEGGPDGELFF
TRBV11-2	TRBJ2-5	CASSLMGFFGETQYF
TRBV6-1	TRBJ1-1	CASSTEGGDTEAFF
TRBV18	TRBJ2-3	CASSPPSGRTDTQYF
TRBV10-3	TRBJ1-2	CAVEGQGASGYTF
TRBV7-9	TRBJ1-6	CASSRQQGANSPLHF
TRBV12-3/TRBV12-4	TRBJ2-3	CASSSDGLTDTQYF
TRBV24-1	TRBJ2-5	CATSEGRLAIETQYF
TRBV5-1	TRBJ2-3	CASSLVTAATDTQYF
TRBV19	TRBJ2-7	CASSHREVSYEQYF
TRBV2	TRBJ2-1	CASSEHGQGVPRQFF
TRBV7-9	TRBJ2-1	CASSFALAGSEQFF
TRBV7-2	TRBJ1-6	CASSTRDFGYSPLHF
TRBV18	TRBJ2-3	CASSPGLGYTDTQYF
TRBV11-1	TRBJ2-1	CASSLILAGGRDEQFF
TRBV5-1	TRBJ1-6	CASSASTGGDSPLHF
TRBV5-1	TRBJ2-1	CASSLTQNTILSSEQFF
TRBV25-1	TRBJ2-2	CASGDASTLTGELFF
TRBV7-2	TRBJ1-4	CASSAGTNEKLFF
TRBV6-2/TRBV6-3	TRBJ2-4	CASSSGGVKNIQYF
TRBV7-2	TRBJ2-1	CASTLGGTGTYNEQFF
TRBV7-2	TRBJ1-5	CASSEHGGGPQHF
TRBV2	TRBJ2-5	CASKGSETQYF